The 30 T cell receptor beta chains listed next were all sequenced from one sample in a study of T cell repertoires in cytomegalovirus infection. Each CDR3 protein gets one entry after TCRdb re-called the reads with MiXCR. Here the sample spans a few hundred thousand distinct CDR3 sequences, around two fifths being singletons. These receptors' targets are unknown. The sample was cultured PBMCs, taken from culture after CMV antigen stimulation. The receptors were sampled from a human donor in good health (CMV status not recorded). Some clones in this sample may be carry-over from other donors' samples.

This clonotype was detected only a few times. The chain combines TRBV6-2 or TRBV6-3 with TRBJ2-1; 11 bases map to TRBD2. CDR1 is MNHEY and CDR2 is SVGEGT in the germline V gene. This CDR3 has 13 residues. The V and J ends lost 4 bases and 12 bases, in that order; junction bases with no gene match: 5. CDR3 sequence reads: CASSLGLAGMQFF. In DNA form, the CDR3 reads TGTGCCAGCAGTTTAGGACTAGCGGGTATGCAGTTCTTC.

This clonotype was recorded many times. CDR3 residues: CASSPRNTEAFF. The DNA of the CDR3 is TGTGCCAGCAGCCCCAGGAACACTGAAGCTTTCTTT. The V gene is TRBV7-8, the J gene TRBJ1-1, with D unclear. Germline V gene sequence: CDR1 SGHVS, CDR2 FQNEAQ. This CDR3 has 12 residues. Trimming removed 5 bases from V and 1 base from J, with 5 bases in between. Full variable domain (outside the CDR3, taken from reference TRBV7-8 and TRBJ1-1): GAGVSQSPRYKVAKRGQDVALRCDPISGHVSLFWYQQALGQGPEFLTYFQNEAQLDKSGLPSDRFFAERPEGSVSTLKIQRTQQEDSAVYLCASSPRNTEAFFGQGTRLTVV.

This clonotype was counted a single time. This chain connects TRBV7-6 to TRBJ1-5, with TRBD1 identical over 7 bases. The junction had 7 bases not matched to a gene; V was cut back by 9 bases and J by 5 bases. This CDR3 is built from 13 residues. Germline lookup yields CDR1 SGHVS and CDR2 FNYEAQ. CDR3 in DNA: TGTGCCAGGGAGGGACAGCTGGATCAGCCCCAGCATTTT. Its translation: CAREGQLDQPQHF.

The CDR3 sequence is CASSQWEDRQGYYEQYF. CDR3 nucleotide sequence: TGCGCCAGCAGTCAGTGGGAGGACCGACAGGGTTACTACGAGCAGTACTTC. The chain has TRBV23-1 and TRBJ2-7, with D perhaps TRBD1 (7 bases). TRBV23-1 is known as an ORF, though its function is uncertain. The CDR3 is 17 residues long. Trimming cost V 3 bases and J 3 bases, with 21 bases left between them.

This clonotype was seen a few times. V usage is TRBV7-2 and J usage is TRBJ2-3, with D perhaps TRBD1 or TRBD2 (5 bases each). This CDR3 is 12 amino acids long. Germline CDR1 SGHTA, CDR2 FQGNSA. V lost 5 bases and J 13 bases, leaving 16 bases between the germline ends. Written as DNA, the CDR3 is TGTGCCAGCAGCCCATTATTGGGACCCAAGTATTTT. Translating it yields CASSPLLGPKYF.

The chain uses TRBV5-1 and TRBJ2-2, with D possibly being TRBD1 (5 bases). Germline V gene data show CDR1 as SGHRS and CDR2 as YFSETQ. The CDR3 has 15 residues. V lost 3 bases and J 0 bases, leaving 9 bases between the germline ends. The CDR3 region has the DNA TGCGCCAGCAGCTACTCAGGGTCGAACACCGGGGAGCTGTTTTTT. Protein: CASSYSGSNTGELFF. Full variable domain (rest looked up from reference TRBV5-1 and TRBJ2-2): KAGVTQTPRYLIKTRGQQVTLSCSPISGHRSVSWYQQTPGQGLQFLFEYFSETQRNKGNFPGRFSGRQFSNSRSEMNVSTLELGDSALYLCASSYSGSNTGELFFGEGSRLTVL.

The CDR3 spells CASSPAGFLGTF. In DNA form, the CDR3 reads TGTGCCAGCAGCCCAGCCGGGTTTCTGGGGACCTTC. The V and J genes are TRBV2 and TRBJ1-2; D ambiguous. Germline CDR1 and CDR2: SNHLY and FYNNEI. The CDR3 runs to 12 residues. The V gene lost 6 bases and the J gene lost 14 bases, with 19 bases spanning the gap.

Ten or more counts support this clonotype. The rearrangement joins TRBV7-2 to TRBJ2-7; D unresolved. Germline V CDR1 and CDR2: SGHTA, FQGNSA. The V end was cut by 1 base, the J end by 6 bases, with 4 bases between. The CDR3 is made up of 11 amino acids. The chain's CDR3 is CASSLGVEQYF. The CDR3 nucleotides read TGTGCCAGCAGCTTAGGGGTCGAGCAGTACTTC.

This clonotype was counted only a few times. The rearrangement joins TRBV7-6 to TRBJ2-7; D is tentatively TRBD1 or TRBD2 (5 bases each). The CDR3 contains 18 residues. Germline V gene sequence: CDR1 SGHVS, CDR2 FNYEAQ. Trimming removed 1 base at V and 2 bases at J, with 21 bases between. The CDR3 DNA follows: TGTGCCAGCAGCTTAGAAGTTCTAGGGACCCCGGGACCCTACGAGCAGTACTTC. It yields the protein CASSLEVLGTPGPYEQYF.

The J gene is TRBJ2-5, the V gene TRBV5-1; D unresolved. V lost 2 bases, J lost 2 bases, and 16 bases lay in between. CDR3 length equals 16 residues. Per germline, CDR1 SGHRS and CDR2 YFSETQ. CDR3 in DNA: TGCGCCAGCAGCTTCGGCCGAGGTTTTGAGCAAGAGACCCAGTACTTC. Its translation is CASSFGRGFEQETQYF.

This chain connects TRBV11-2 to TRBJ2-7; D is perhaps TRBD1 or TRBD2 (5 bases each). Germline V lookup: CDR1 SGHAT, CDR2 FQNNGV. CDR3 size: 15 residues. The V gene lost 0 bases and the J gene lost 4 bases, with 13 bases spanning the gap. CDR3 loop: CASSLDMGVAYEQYF. The CDR3, as DNA: TGTGCCAGCAGCTTAGATATGGGGGTCGCGTACGAGCAGTACTTC.

Comment on this clonotype: This could be a read error, since a much larger clone is one nucleotide away. The rearrangement links TRBV7-8 to TRBJ1-6, with TRBD1 identical over 8 bases. Germline V CDR1 and CDR2: SGHVS, FQNEAQ. CDR3 length equals 17 residues. The DNA of the CDR3 is TGTGCCAGCAGCTTCCCAGGGGGCGCATCCTATAATTCACCCCTCAACTTT. It codes for CASSFPGGASYNSPLNF.

This clonotype was counted only a few times. V usage is TRBV6-2 or TRBV6-3 and J usage is TRBJ2-4; 7 bases fit TRBD2. J was trimmed by 8 bases and V by 8 bases; bases with no gene match: 3. The germline V gene has CDR1 MNHEY and CDR2 SVGEGT. This CDR3 is 11 amino acids long. CDR3 DNA sequence: TGTGCCAGCGGGAGGGAATACATTCAGTACTTC. Protein: CASGREYIQYF.

The chain recombines TRBV6-2 or TRBV6-3 with TRBJ2-3, with no clear D. CDR1 and CDR2 from the germline V gene are MNHEY and SVGEGT. Trimming took off 5 bases at V and 7 bases at J, with 10 bases between the two ends. This CDR3 region has 12 residues. The DNA of the CDR3 is TGTGCCAGCAGTAACGACGGTAATACGCAGTATTTT. Its protein product is CASSNDGNTQYF.

The rearrangement uses TRBV7-2 and TRBJ2-3; TRBD1 agrees at 11 bases. The V gene's germline CDR1 is SGHTA and CDR2 FQGNSA. With V trimmed by 7 bases and J by 4 bases, 7 bases remained unmatched. This CDR3 has 15 amino acids. The CDR3 bases are TGTGCCAGCAACCATCGGGACAGGGGGGCAGATACGCAGTATTTT. This gives the protein CASNHRDRGADTQYF.

This chain links TRBV6-4 with TRBJ2-1, with D perhaps matching TRBD1 (5 bases). V lost 2 bases to trimming and J lost 0 bases, with 11 bases between them. Germline V gene sequence: CDR1 MRHNA, CDR2 SNTAGT. The CDR3 length is 16 residues. The CDR3 DNA reads as TGTGCCAGCAGTGACCTAGGGGTGACCTCCTACAATGAGCAGTTCTTC. This sequence encodes CASSDLGVTSYNEQFF.

The chain uses TRBV27 and TRBJ2-5, with D possibly TRBD2 on 10 matching bases. Germline V gene lookup returns CDR1 MNHEY and CDR2 SMNVEV (reference sequence). CDR3 size: 18 residues. V was shortened by 6 bases and J by 4 bases, with 27 bases between the two germline ends. This CDR3 is CASSLSTGGLAYGETQYF. CDR3 coding DNA: TGTGCCAGCAGCCTTTCGACAGGGGGACTAGCGTACGGAGAGACCCAGTACTTC.

The chain recombines TRBV6-5 with TRBJ2-3; the D call may be TRBD1 or TRBD2 (5 bases each). With 6 bases removed from V and 1 base from J, the gap between germline ends came to 17 bases. This CDR3 comprises 16 residues. Germline CDR1 is MNHEY and CDR2 is SVGAGI. The CDR3 reads CASRTGAGRGTDTQYF. The CDR3 DNA reads as TGTGCCAGCAGGACCGGGGCGGGCCGGGGCACAGATACGCAGTATTTT.

This clonotype appeared a few times. The genes are TRBV4-3 and TRBJ2-3; the match to TRBD1 covers 11 bases. The germline V gene encodes CDR1 LGHNA and CDR2 YSLEER. With V trimmed by 4 bases and J by 3 bases, 12 bases remained unmatched. The CDR3 spans 18 residues. CDR3 loop: CASSLGQGAKGLTDTQYF. CDR3 in DNA: TGCGCCAGCAGCCTCGGACAGGGGGCGAAAGGGCTTACAGATACGCAGTATTTT.

In this sample, this clonotype turned up a few times. The gene calls are TRBV5-4 and TRBJ2-1; TRBD2 agrees at 8 bases. The CDR3 has 12 amino acids. V shed 3 bases and J 14 bases; nucleotides not matched to a gene: 7. Germline values: CDR1 SGHNT, CDR2 YYREEE (reference sequence). CDR3 coding DNA: TGTGCCAGCAGCTCCGGGACTAGTTCGAAGTTCTTC. This codes for CASSSGTSSKFF.

This clonotype has a handful of counts. This chain joins TRBV7-6 and TRBJ2-5; possible D gene TRBD1, 7 bases. From germline, CDR1 is SGHVS and CDR2 FNYEAQ. Between the trimmed V and J ends, which lost 1 base and 3 bases, there was a span of 12 bases. The CDR3 spans 15 residues. The CDR3 protein is CASSLGPRGEETQYF. The CDR3, as DNA: TGTGCCAGCAGCTTAGGGCCCAGGGGGGAAGAGACCCAGTACTTC.

The chain links TRBV7-9 to TRBJ1-5, with D unclear. V lost 1 base and J lost 1, with 20 bases in between. Germline V gene sequence: CDR1 SEHNR, CDR2 FQNEAQ (reference sequence). This CDR3 spans 19 amino acids. This CDR3 reads CASSLVRLGFGISNQPQHF. CDR3 DNA sequence: TGTGCCAGCAGCTTAGTACGGTTGGGTTTTGGTATCAGCAATCAGCCCCAGCATTTT.

This chain connects TRBV6-2 or TRBV6-3 to TRBJ2-7, with D maybe TRBD2 (6 bases). With 7 bases removed from V and 2 bases from J, the gap between germline ends came to 24 bases. Per germline, CDR1 MNHEY and CDR2 SVGEGT. CDR3 size: 17 residues. The CDR3 spells CASTDRESPLGTYEQYF. CDR3 in DNA: TGTGCCAGCACTGACCGGGAGTCCCCCTTGGGTACCTACGAGCAGTACTTC.

This clonotype was observed a few times. As DNA, the CDR3 is TGTGCCAGCAGTATGCGGGGGTATGAAAAACTGTTTTTT. This encodes CASSMRGYEKLFF. This chain connects TRBV7-8 to TRBJ1-4; D is perhaps TRBD1 (5 bases). The V gene's germline CDR1 is SGHVS and CDR2 FQNEAQ. This CDR3 comprises 13 residues. Trimming took off 6 bases at V and 6 bases at J, with 11 bases between the two ends. The full variable domain, its missing parts supplied by reference TRBV7-8 and TRBJ1-4, is GAGVSQSPRYKVAKRGQDVALRCDPISGHVSLFWYQQALGQGPEFLTYFQNEAQLDKSGLPSDRFFAERPEGSVSTLKIQRTQQEDSAVYLCASSMRGYEKLFFGSGTQLSVL.

About this clonotype itself: An end of the junction differs from the germline gene, which may be a read error. The chain is built from TRBV10-3 and TRBJ2-1; 7 bases are shared with TRBD1. The CDR3 is 14 amino acids. CDR1 and CDR2 (germline): ENHRY, SYGVKD. The CDR3 loop is CAVRRQGDYNEQFF. CDR3 in DNA: TGTGCCGTCAGGAGGCAGGGGGACTACAATGAGCAGTTCTTC.

CDR3 sequence (DNA): TGTGCCAGCAGCTTAGCGGGGAATTATGGGGAGACCCAGTACTTC. This encodes CASSLAGNYGETQYF. The chain carries TRBV11-2 and TRBJ2-5, with D maybe TRBD2 (5 bases). Germline-derived CDR1 and CDR2 are SGHAT and FQNNGV. This CDR3 is built from 15 residues. Trimming stripped 1 base from V and 5 bases from J, with 14 bases between.

Only one count was recorded for this clonotype. The rearrangement links TRBV2 to TRBJ1-1; D remains ambiguous. The CDR3 consists of 18 residues. V was pared by 0 bases and J by 4 bases, with 21 bases between. CDR1 is SNHLY, CDR2 FYNNEI, per germline. The CDR3 nucleotides are TGTGCCAGCAGTGAAGCGCAGGTCTTATTAGGTTCGGGCACTGAAGCTTTCTTT. It codes for CASSEAQVLLGSGTEAFF.

DNA for the CDR3: TGTGCCAGCAGCCCCCCAGGCTTCGGGAACACCGGGGAGCTGTTTTTT. This codes for CASSPPGFGNTGELFF. The J gene is TRBJ2-2, the V gene TRBV7-4; no definite D call. Germline V CDR1 and CDR2: SGHVT, SQSDAQ. The length of the CDR3 is 16 residues. Trimming took off 5 bases at V and 1 base at J, with 14 bases between the two ends. Combining the CDR3 with reference TRBV7-4 and TRBJ2-2 gives the whole variable domain GAGVSQSPRYKVAKRGRDVALRCDSISGHVTLYWYRQTLGQGSEVLTYSQSDAQRDKSGRPSGRFSAERPERSVSTLKIQRTEQGDSAVYLCASSPPGFGNTGELFFGEGSRLTVL.

The chain has TRBV5-4 and TRBJ1-4; D not resolved. This CDR3 contains 13 residues. V lost 3 bases to trimming and J lost 0 bases, with 3 bases between them. Looked up from germline, CDR1 is SGHNT and CDR2 is YYREEE (reference sequence). The CDR3 DNA follows: TGTGCCAGCAGCTCCCCAACTAATGAAAAACTGTTTTTT. This translates into CASSSPTNEKLFF. Variable domain in full (rest from reference TRBV5-4 and TRBJ1-4): ETGVTQSPTHLIKTRGQQVTLRCSSQSGHNTVSWYQQALGQGPQFIFQYYREEENGRGNFPPRFSGLQFPNYSSELNVNALELDDSALYLCASSSPTNEKLFFGSGTQLSVL.

The rearrangement uses TRBV27 and TRBJ1-5; D is unclear. Between the trimmed V and J ends, which lost 8 bases and 0 bases, there was a span of 8 bases. Germline CDR1 is MNHEY and CDR2 is SMNVEV (reference sequence). CDR3 size: 13 residues. The CDR3 here is CASGRFSNQPQHF. The DNA of the CDR3 is TGTGCCAGCGGCCGCTTTAGCAATCAGCCCCAGCATTTT.